This T cell receptor (beta chain) came from a study of T cell responses to AZD1222 COVID-19 vaccine. Regarding the study as a whole: Reportedly, nearly half the spike-specific TCRs target unmutated variant regions.

Concerning this clone: No antigen is known for it.

TCRdb's copy holds only in-frame clones and misses some; the assay was immunoSEQ multiplex PCR. The sample yields about 190,000 clones, around 93% seen once. CDR3 length: 13 amino acids. Trimming shortened V by 2 bases and J by 0 bases, and 2 bases separated the two germline ends. CDR1 and CDR2 (germline): SGDLS, YYNGEE. The sample consisted of peripheral blood, taken on day 0 of AZD1222 vaccination. The TCR comes from an adult in good health. This sequence joins TRBV9 and TRBJ1-4; D gene uncertain. CDR3 protein: CASSVATNEKLFF. The CDR3 DNA reads TGTGCCAGCAGCGTTGCAACTAATGAAAAACTGTTTTTT.